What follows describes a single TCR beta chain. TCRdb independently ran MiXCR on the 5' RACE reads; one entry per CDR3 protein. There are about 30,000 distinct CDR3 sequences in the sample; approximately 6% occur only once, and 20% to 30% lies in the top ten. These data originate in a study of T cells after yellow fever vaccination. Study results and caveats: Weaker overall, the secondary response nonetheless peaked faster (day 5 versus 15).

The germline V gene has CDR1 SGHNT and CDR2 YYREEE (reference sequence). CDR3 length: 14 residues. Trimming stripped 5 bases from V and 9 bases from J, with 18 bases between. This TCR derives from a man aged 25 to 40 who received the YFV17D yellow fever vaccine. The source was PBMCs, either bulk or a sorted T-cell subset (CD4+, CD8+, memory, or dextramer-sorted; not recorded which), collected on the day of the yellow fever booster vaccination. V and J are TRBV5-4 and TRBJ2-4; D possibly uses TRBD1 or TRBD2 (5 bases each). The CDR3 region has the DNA TGTGCCAGCAGTAGTGGGACGGATGGAAGCATTCAGTACTTC. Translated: CASSSGTDGSIQYF.